This is a list of T cell receptor beta chains from one sample in a study of post-analysis software for immune sequencing data. TCRdb itself ran the PCR reads through MiXCR, one entry per CDR3 protein. The table lists about 430,000 distinct CDR3 sequences, approximately 42% of them singletons. Sequencing used blood. The source of these receptors is a girl aged 2 to 10 with multiple sclerosis. Both conserved end residues are part of each CDR3. A D gene is named only where the DNA matches it firmly.

cdr3_aa: CASSREQNRFSTDTQYF
v_call: TRBV4-1
j_call: TRBJ2-3
d_call: NA

cdr3_aa: CASSGTWGGNEQFF
v_call: TRBV10-2
j_call: TRBJ2-1
d_call: NA

cdr3_aa: CSAHGGTSGETQYF
v_call: TRBV20-1
j_call: TRBJ2-5
d_call: TRBD2

cdr3_aa: CASSLFGEKLFF
v_call: TRBV7-2
j_call: TRBJ1-4
d_call: NA

cdr3_aa: CASSPPGQGPNSPLHF
v_call: TRBV28
j_call: TRBJ1-6
d_call: NA

cdr3_aa: CASSYRGQNSYGYTF
v_call: TRBV6-6
j_call: TRBJ1-2
d_call: TRBD1

cdr3_aa: CSTWEAGRPYEQYF
v_call: TRBV20-1
j_call: TRBJ2-7
d_call: NA

cdr3_aa: CASSPRDDEQYF
v_call: TRBV18
j_call: TRBJ2-7
d_call: NA

cdr3_aa: CSVFTLGTSGGYEQYF
v_call: TRBV29-1
j_call: TRBJ2-7
d_call: TRBD2

cdr3_aa: CSSAGQMNTEAFF
v_call: TRBV29-1
j_call: TRBJ1-1
d_call: TRBD1

cdr3_aa: CSVRDGLYNEQFF
v_call: TRBV29-1
j_call: TRBJ2-1
d_call: NA

cdr3_aa: CASWDRGQSLPQHF
v_call: TRBV28
j_call: TRBJ1-5
d_call: TRBD1

cdr3_aa: CSARKGLAGDETQYF
v_call: TRBV20-1
j_call: NA
d_call: TRBD2